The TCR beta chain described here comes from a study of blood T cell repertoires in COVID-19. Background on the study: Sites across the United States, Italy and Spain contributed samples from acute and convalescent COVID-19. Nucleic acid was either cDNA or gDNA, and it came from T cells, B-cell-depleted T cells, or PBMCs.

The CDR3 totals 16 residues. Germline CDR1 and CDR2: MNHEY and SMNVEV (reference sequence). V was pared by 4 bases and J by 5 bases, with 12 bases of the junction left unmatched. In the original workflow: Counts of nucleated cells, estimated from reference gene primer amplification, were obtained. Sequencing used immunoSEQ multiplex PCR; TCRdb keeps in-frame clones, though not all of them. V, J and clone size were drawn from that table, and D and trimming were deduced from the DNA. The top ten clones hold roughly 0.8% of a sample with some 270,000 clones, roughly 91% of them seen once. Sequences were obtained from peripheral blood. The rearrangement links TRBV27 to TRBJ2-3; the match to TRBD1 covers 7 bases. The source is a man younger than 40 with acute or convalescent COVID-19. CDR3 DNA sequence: TGTGCCAGCAGTTCAGCCGGGACAGCCGGCAGAGATACGCAGTATTTT. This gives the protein CASSSAGTAGRDTQYF.